One and the same sample provided the 18 T cell receptor beta chains below, sequenced in a study of blood T cell repertoires in COVID-19. Data came from immunoSEQ multiplex PCR; TCRdb stores just in-frame clones and leaves some out. The table includes over 120,000 clones, roughly four fifths detected once. What was sequenced was PBMCs or T cells enriched from blood (not recorded which). These receptors came from a man in his fifties or sixties who had recovered from COVID-19.

The V gene is TRBV7-9, the J gene TRBJ2-3; D is unclear. Germline assignment: CDR1 SEHNR and CDR2 FQNEAQ (reference sequence). Between the trimmed V and J ends, which lost 3 bases and 0 bases, there was a span of 10 bases. The CDR3 sequence is 15 residues long. The CDR3 sequence: CASSFTGSSTDTQYF. Here the CDR3 DNA reads TGTGCCAGCAGCTTCACGGGTAGCAGCACAGATACGCAGTATTTT. The full variable domain, rest sourced from reference TRBV7-9 and TRBJ2-3, is DTGVSQNPRHKITKRGQNVTFRCDPISEHNRLYWYRQTLGQGPEFLTYFQNEAQLEKSRLLSDRFSAERPKGSFSTLEIQRTEQGDSAMYLCASSFTGSSTDTQYFGPGTRLTVL.

The V gene is TRBV7-8, the J gene TRBJ2-7; 7 nucleotides align to TRBD2. The J segment lost 0 bases and the V segment lost 7 bases, leaving 12 bases of the junction unmatched. Germline values: CDR1 SGHVS, CDR2 FQNEAQ. The CDR3 loop spans 16 amino acids. The CDR3 is CASNPRTGGSSYEQYF. The CDR3 bases are TGTGCCAGCAACCCACGAACGGGGGGTAGCTCCTACGAGCAGTACTTC.

The count of this clone is one. In DNA form, the CDR3 reads TGTGCCAGCAGCTACAACAGGGGGTTGGGCACTGAAGCTTTCTTT. Protein product: CASSYNRGLGTEAFF. The rearrangement links TRBV11-2 to TRBJ1-1; the match to TRBD1 covers 8 bases. The germline V gene has CDR1 SGHAT and CDR2 FQNNGV. This CDR3 is built from 15 residues. V shed 4 bases, J shed 4 bases, and the junction held 8 bases outside the gene matches.

The V and J genes are TRBV18 and TRBJ1-2, with 7 bases fitting TRBD1. The ends lost 0 bases at V and 8 bases at J; junction bases unmatched: 3. Germline loops: CDR1 KGHSH, CDR2 LQKENI. The CDR3 is made up of 13 amino acids. CDR3 nucleotide sequence: TGTGCCAGCTCACCACCGACAGGGCTCGGCTACACCTTC. Translated, it gives CASSPPTGLGYTF.

The chain employs TRBV5-1 and TRBJ1-6; D is possibly TRBD1 (5 bases). Germline V gene sequence: CDR1 SGHRS, CDR2 YFSETQ. This CDR3 spans 14 amino acids. The ends were cut back, 0 bases at V and 9 bases at J, with 10 bases in the middle. The DNA of the CDR3 is TGCGCCAGCAGCTTGGCAGGGATGGGTTCACCCCTCCACTTT. As protein: CASSLAGMGSPLHF.

V usage is TRBV2 and J usage is TRBJ1-6; D may be TRBD1 (6 bases). Trimming pared 4 bases from V and 10 bases from J, leaving 17 bases between. CDR3 size: 15 residues. Germline CDR1 and CDR2: SNHLY and FYNNEI. CDR3 region: CASSAVRGAGSPLHF. The CDR3 nucleotides are TGTGCCAGCAGTGCTGTTCGGGGGGCGGGATCACCCCTCCACTTT.

CDR3 amino acids: CASSSRTGNTGELFF. DNA for the CDR3: TGTGCCAGCAGCTCCCGGACAGGGAACACCGGGGAGCTGTTTTTT. The chain recombines TRBV11-2 with TRBJ2-2; 7 nucleotides line up with TRBD1. Germline V gene lookup returns CDR1 SGHAT and CDR2 FQNNGV. The CDR3 runs to 15 residues. The trim removed 4 bases at V and 1 base at J, leaving 3 bases unmatched. Variable domain in full (rest from reference TRBV11-2 and TRBJ2-2): EAGVAQSPRYKIIEKRQSVAFWCNPISGHATLYWYQQILGQGPKLLIQFQNNGVVDDSQLPKDRFSAERLKGVDSTLKIQPAKLEDSAVYLCASSSRTGNTGELFFGEGSRLTVL.

This chain connects TRBV12-3 or TRBV12-4 to TRBJ1-2, with 8 positions matching TRBD1. V was clipped by 5 bases and J by 8 bases; unmatched bases: 7. This CDR3 contains 13 residues. Written as DNA, the CDR3 is TGTGCCAGCAGTATTGACAGGGGTAGAGGCTACACCTTC. Translating it yields CASSIDRGRGYTF.

V gene TRBV12-3 or TRBV12-4 combines with J gene TRBJ2-7; TRBD1 is a possible D gene (5 bases). V lost 4 bases and J 2 bases, leaving 9 bases between the germline ends. The CDR3 is 13 amino acids. In DNA form, the CDR3 reads TGTGCCAGCAGTTGGGGCAGGACCTACGAGCAGTACTTC. This translates into CASSWGRTYEQYF.

The rearrangement uses TRBV13 and TRBJ2-7, with TRBD1 identical over 12 bases. There are 13 residues in the CDR3. The germline V gene has CDR1 PRHDT and CDR2 FYEKMQ (reference sequence). V dropped 1 base and J dropped 12; count of bases not matched to a gene: 4. The CDR3 loop reads CASSLEGTGGRYF. The CDR3 region has the DNA TGTGCCAGCAGCTTAGAAGGGACAGGGGGCAGGTACTTC.

The V and J genes are TRBV7-2 and TRBJ2-3; 14 positions match TRBD2. The CDR3 has 17 amino acids. The junction had 9 bases not matched to a gene; V was cut back by 5 bases and J by 5 bases. Germline CDR1 reads SGHTA; CDR2 reads FQGNSA. CDR3 in DNA: TGTGCCAGCAGCCCGCGACTAGCGGGGGGGCAGGGAGATACGCAGTATTTT. This codes for CASSPRLAGGQGDTQYF.

The chain couples TRBV5-1 to TRBJ2-2; no firm D call. Germline lookup yields CDR1 SGHRS and CDR2 YFSETQ. Trimming shortened V by 3 bases and J by 3 bases, and 6 bases separated the two germline ends. The CDR3 is 13 amino acids. CDR3 region: CASSSGYTGELFF. CDR3 DNA sequence: TGCGCCAGCAGCTCCGGGTACACCGGGGAGCTGTTTTTT.

In its sample, this clone was seen a few times. As DNA, the CDR3 is TGTGCCAGCAGCCTGATTACAGGGTCTGGAAACACCATATATTTT. This sequence encodes CASSLITGSGNTIYF. The J gene is TRBJ1-3, the V gene TRBV5-4, with D maybe TRBD1 (6 bases). The V end was cut by 4 bases, the J end by 1 base, with 12 bases between. Germline V gene lookup returns CDR1 SGHNT and CDR2 YYREEE (reference sequence). The CDR3 loop spans 15 amino acids.

The chain's CDR3 is CASRPLDRDTGELFF. In nucleotides, the CDR3 is TGTGCCAGCAGACCCCTCGACAGGGACACCGGGGAGCTGTTTTTT. This sequence joins TRBV28 and TRBJ2-2; 7 positions agree with TRBD1. Germline CDR1 is MDHEN and CDR2 is SYDVKM. The V and J ends lost 6 bases and 3 bases, in that order; junction bases with no gene match: 7. The CDR3 runs to 15 residues.

The DNA for the CDR3 is TGCGCCAGCAGCTTAACCGGGGGGGATACGCAGTATTTT. It translates to CASSLTGGDTQYF. The chain employs TRBV5-1 and TRBJ2-3; TRBD2 matches 7 bases. Unmatched junction bases numbered 3, after V lost 2 bases and J lost 6 bases. Per the germline V gene, CDR1 is SGHRS and CDR2 is YFSETQ. The CDR3 has 13 amino acids. The full variable domain, its missing parts supplied by reference TRBV5-1 and TRBJ2-3, is KAGVTQTPRYLIKTRGQQVTLSCSPISGHRSVSWYQQTPGQGLQFLFEYFSETQRNKGNFPGRFSGRQFSNSRSEMNVSTLELGDSALYLCASSLTGGDTQYFGPGTRLTVL.

The rearrangement links TRBV7-8 to TRBJ1-6; D not certain. Looked up from germline, CDR1 is SGHVS and CDR2 is FQNEAQ. V lost 5 bases, J lost 2 bases, and 13 bases lay in between. This CDR3 spans 16 amino acids. DNA for the CDR3: TGTGCCAGCAGCAAGAACTCACGTACCTATAATTCACCCCTCCACTTT. It specifies CASSKNSRTYNSPLHF.

V is TRBV29-1 and J is TRBJ1-1, with D tentatively TRBD1 (5 bases). CDR3 length: 11 residues. Germline-derived CDR1 and CDR2 are SQVTM and ANQGSEA. V was cut by 7 bases and J by 6 bases, with 12 bases left in between. CDR3 loop: CSASQGSEAFF. Here the CDR3 DNA reads TGCAGCGCGAGCCAGGGTTCTGAAGCTTTCTTT.

This rearrangement joins TRBV19 to TRBJ2-1, with D tentatively TRBD2 (6 bases). This CDR3 is 14 amino acids long. V lost 6 bases, J lost 0 bases, and 9 bases lay in between. Per the germline V gene, CDR1 is LNHDA and CDR2 is SQIVND (reference sequence). CDR3 DNA sequence: TGTGCCAGTAGCCGGGGGAGCTCCTACAATGAGCAGTTCTTC. Translating gives CASSRGSSYNEQFF.